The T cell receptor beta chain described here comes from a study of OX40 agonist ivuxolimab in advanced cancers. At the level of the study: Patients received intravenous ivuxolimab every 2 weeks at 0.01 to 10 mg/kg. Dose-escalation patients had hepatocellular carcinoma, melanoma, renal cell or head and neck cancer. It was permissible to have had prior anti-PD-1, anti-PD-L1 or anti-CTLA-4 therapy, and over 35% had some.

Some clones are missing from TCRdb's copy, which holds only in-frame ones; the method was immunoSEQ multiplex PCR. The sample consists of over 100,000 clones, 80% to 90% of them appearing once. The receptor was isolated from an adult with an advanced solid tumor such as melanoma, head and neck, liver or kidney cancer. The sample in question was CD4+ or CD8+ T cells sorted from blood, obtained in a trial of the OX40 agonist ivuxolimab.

This chain's CDR3 is CASSPQHGGNTEAFF. The CDR3, as DNA: TGTGCCAGCTCACCACAACACGGGGGGAACACTGAAGCTTTCTTT. The gene calls are TRBV18 and TRBJ1-1; perhaps TRBD1 as D (5 bases). V dropped 1 base and J dropped 1 base, with 10 bases sitting between them. There are 15 residues in the CDR3. The germline V gene encodes CDR1 KGHSH and CDR2 LQKENI.